The text below deals with one T cell receptor beta chain. Its antigen remains unidentified. This entry belongs to a study of naive and memory T cell subsets. Broader study findings: Especially in CD8 cells, naive repertoires contained a few larger clonotypes, possibly CD45RA-re-expressing memory cells.

Both TRBC1 and TRBC2 were covered by a beta constant-region primer of two equimolar oligonucleotides. Four rounds of PCR amplified the ligated cDNA using nested alpha and beta constant-region primers plus SP2. TCRdb reanalysed the UMI-ligation and nested PCR reads using MiXCR and keeps one entry per CDR3 protein. The sample has 120,000 to 150,000 distinct CDR3 sequences; roughly 22% are singletons. V was cut by 4 bases and J by 4 bases, with 14 bases left in between. The germline V gene has CDR1 SGDLS and CDR2 YYNGEE. CDR3 size: 14 residues. Sequenced sample: naive CD4+ T cells from blood. The chain uses TRBV9 and TRBJ2-5; D might be TRBD1 (5 bases). The clonotype comes from a human donor in good health. The CDR3 loop is CASSLDSRGETQYF. DNA of the CDR3: TGTGCCAGCAGCCTCGACAGTCGAGGAGAGACCCAGTACTTC.